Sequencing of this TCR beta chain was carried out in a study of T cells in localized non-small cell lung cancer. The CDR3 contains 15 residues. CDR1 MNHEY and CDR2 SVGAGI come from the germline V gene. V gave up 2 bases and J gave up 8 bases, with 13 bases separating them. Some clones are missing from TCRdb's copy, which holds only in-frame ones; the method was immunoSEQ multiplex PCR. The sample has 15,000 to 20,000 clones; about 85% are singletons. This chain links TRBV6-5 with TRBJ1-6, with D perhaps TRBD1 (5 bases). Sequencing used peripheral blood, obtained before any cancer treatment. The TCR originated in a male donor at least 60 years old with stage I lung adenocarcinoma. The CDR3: CASSYQLGDYSPLHF. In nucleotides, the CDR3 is TGTGCCAGCAGTTACCAACTGGGGGATTATTCACCCCTCCACTTT.